Listed below are T cell receptor beta chains from one sample, sequenced in a study of technical replicates of blood from several donors. Assay used: immunoSEQ multiplex PCR; TCRdb lists only in-frame clones, some missing. The repertoire holds roughly 8,000 clones, with around 90% as singletons. Sequences were obtained from PBMCs. The receptors were gathered from a human donor in good health. Both conserved end residues are part of each CDR3. D genes are given only for firm matches. Size is omitted from some rows. Given values are once, few, many or a class for expanded clones.

D gene	V gene	clone size	J gene	CDR3 DNA	CDR3 protein
TRBD2	TRBV5-1	NA	TRBJ2-1	TGCGCCAGCAGCTCTGCGGCGGGAGCGTACAATGAGCAGTTCTTC	CASSSAAGAYNEQFF
NA	TRBV19	NA	TRBJ1-1	TGTGCCAGTAGTACTCGCTCGGAGGGGTGGGCTTTCTTT	CASSTRSEGWAFF
TRBD2	TRBV6-6	NA	TRBJ2-3	TGTGCCAGCAGTTACTCTGGGAGGGGCACAGATACGCAGTATTTT	CASSYSGRGTDTQYF
NA	TRBV10-1	few	TRBJ1-1	TGCGCCAGCAGTGAACGAGGGGAAGCTTTCTTT	CASSERGEAFF
NA	TRBV11-2	NA	TRBJ1-2	TGTGCCAGCAGCTTAGGGACAAACTATGGCTACACCTTC	CASSLGTNYGYTF
TRBD2	TRBV6-5	NA	TRBJ2-1	TGTGCCAGCGGACTAGCGGAGTGGAATGAGCAGTTCTTC	CASGLAEWNEQFF
NA	TRBV6-1	NA	TRBJ1-5	TGTGCCAGCCGCCGGGGTCAACAGGGCGATCAGCCCCAGCATTTT	CASRRGQQGDQPQHF
NA	TRBV23-1	NA	TRBJ2-7	TGCGCCAGCAGTCAAGCGATCGCCTGTTCCTACGAGCAGTACTTC	CASSQAIACSYEQYF
TRBD2	TRBV7-7	NA	TRBJ2-7	TGTGCCAGCAGTCCAACTAGCGGGAGTGGAGAGCAGTACTTC	CASSPTSGSGEQYF
TRBD2	TRBV6-5	NA	TRBJ2-1	TGTGCCAGCAGTTCACTAGCGGGAGGGTACAATGAGCAGTTCTTC	CASSSLAGGYNEQFF
NA	TRBV5-1	NA	TRBJ2-6	TGCGCCAGCACCGAGCGCGAAAACTCTGGGGCCAACGTCCTGACTTTC	CASTERENSGANVLTF
NA	TRBV27	NA	TRBJ2-5	TGTGCCAGCAGGACAGGGAGTTCTAGCGTAGAGACCCAGTACTTC	CASRTGSSSVETQYF
NA	TRBV30	NA	TRBJ2-1	TGTGCCTGGAGTCCTCAGGTCTCCTACAATGAGCAGTTCTTC	CAWSPQVSYNEQFF
TRBD1	TRBV28	NA	TRBJ1-1	TGTGCCAGCAGTCCCACTAAACAGGGGTTTGAAGCTTTCTTT	CASSPTKQGFEAFF
NA	TRBV6-1	once	TRBJ2-3	TGTGCCAGCACTAATATCCCCGGAGATACGCAGTATTTT	CASTNIPGDTQYF
TRBD1	TRBV6-5	NA	TRBJ2-7	TGTGCCAGCAGGAGAGACAGGGGAGCCTACGAGCAGTACTTC	CASRRDRGAYEQYF
TRBD1	TRBV5-4	NA	TRBJ1-1	TGTGCCAGCAGCTTGGATCAGGGGGACACTGAAGCTTTCTTT	CASSLDQGDTEAFF
TRBD2	TRBV4-1	NA	TRBJ2-3	TGCGCCAGCAGCGACCAGACTAGCGTCCCTGGCACAGATACGCAGTATTTT	CASSDQTSVPGTDTQYF
TRBD1	TRBV6-5	NA	TRBJ1-2	TGTGCCAGCAGTTACTCATTTACAGGGGCAGAGTATGGCTACACCTTC	CASSYSFTGAEYGYTF
TRBD2	TRBV7-6	NA	TRBJ2-1	TGTGCCAGCAGCTTAGCGCCCCGACTAGCGGGAGTAGTTGATGAGCAGTTCTTC	CASSLAPRLAGVVDEQFF
TRBD2	TRBV2	NA	TRBJ2-7	TGTGCCAGCAGTGAACGAGCTAGCGGGAGGGTTGTTTACGAGCAGTACTTC	CASSERASGRVVYEQYF
NA	TRBV19	NA	TRBJ1-4	TGTGCCAGTACGGACAGCCCCCGGGGGAGGGCGAAACTGTTTTTT	CASTDSPRGRAKLFF
TRBD2	TRBV19	NA	TRBJ2-2	TGTGCCAGTAGTATAGAAATAGATTCTAGCGGGAGTAGGTGGGGCACCGGGGAGCTGTTTTTT	CASSIEIDSSGSRWGTGELFF
NA	TRBV7-2	NA	TRBJ1-5	TGTGCCAGCAGCTCCCGAGGTAGCGATCAGCCCCAGCATTTT	CASSSRGSDQPQHF
NA	TRBV7-8	NA	TRBJ1-3	TGTGCCAGCAGCCATCCATTAGCAGGGGACGGAAACACCATATATTTT	CASSHPLAGDGNTIYF
NA	TRBV5-6	NA	TRBJ2-2	TGTGCCAGCAGCCGCAGGCCCGGGGAGCTGTTTTTT	CASSRRPGELFF
NA	TRBV19	NA	TRBJ1-2	TGTGCCAGTACCAACCCCGGGGTTAACTATGGCTACACCTTC	CASTNPGVNYGYTF
NA	TRBV7-8	NA	TRBJ1-4	TGTGCCAGCAGCTCAGCCGGACGGGGGAATGAAAAACTGTTTTTT	CASSSAGRGNEKLFF
NA	TRBV5-8	NA	TRBJ1-3	TGTGCCAGCAGCTTCCTGGACAGCTCTGGAAACACCATATATTTT	CASSFLDSSGNTIYF
NA	TRBV28	NA	TRBJ2-1	TGTGCTACGACTGACGTAATCAATGAGCAGTTCTTC	CATTDVINEQFF
TRBD1	TRBV5-1	once	TRBJ2-7	TGCGCCAGCAGCTCCTCTGGACAGGGGACTTCCTACGAGCAGTACTTC	CASSSSGQGTSYEQYF
TRBD2	TRBV6-5	NA	TRBJ2-5	TGTGCCAGCAGTTCCCAGGGACTAGCTGTGGGGACCCAGTACTTC	CASSSQGLAVGTQYF
NA	TRBV27	few	TRBJ2-7	TGTGCCAGCAGTCCCTGGGGAGGCCTCTACGAGCAGTACTTC	CASSPWGGLYEQYF
TRBD2	TRBV7-2	NA	TRBJ2-5	TGTGCCAGCAGCACCGGGACTAGCGTTTTAGAGACCCAGTACTTC	CASSTGTSVLETQYF
NA	TRBV2	NA	TRBJ2-7	TGTGCCAGCACTAGCTTCCTCGGGGACGAGCAGTACTTC	CASTSFLGDEQYF
NA	TRBV28	NA	TRBJ2-7	TGTGCCAGCAGTTTCCAGGACTACGCTGGGGAGCAGTACTTC	CASSFQDYAGEQYF
NA	TRBV19	NA	TRBJ1-5	TGTGCCAGCCAGATCGGGCAGGACTGGAATCAGCCCCAGCATTTT	CASQIGQDWNQPQHF
TRBD1	TRBV7-9	NA	TRBJ2-1	TGTGCCAGCAGCGAACCAGGGGGCAATGAGCAGTTCTTC	CASSEPGGNEQFF
TRBD2	TRBV6-4	NA	TRBJ2-1	TGTGCCAGCAGTGACGGGACTAGGAAGGGTGAGCAGTTCTTC	CASSDGTRKGEQFF
NA	TRBV7-2	NA	TRBJ1-4	TGTGCCAGCAGCCCCAGGGTTGATGAAAAACTGTTTTTT	CASSPRVDEKLFF